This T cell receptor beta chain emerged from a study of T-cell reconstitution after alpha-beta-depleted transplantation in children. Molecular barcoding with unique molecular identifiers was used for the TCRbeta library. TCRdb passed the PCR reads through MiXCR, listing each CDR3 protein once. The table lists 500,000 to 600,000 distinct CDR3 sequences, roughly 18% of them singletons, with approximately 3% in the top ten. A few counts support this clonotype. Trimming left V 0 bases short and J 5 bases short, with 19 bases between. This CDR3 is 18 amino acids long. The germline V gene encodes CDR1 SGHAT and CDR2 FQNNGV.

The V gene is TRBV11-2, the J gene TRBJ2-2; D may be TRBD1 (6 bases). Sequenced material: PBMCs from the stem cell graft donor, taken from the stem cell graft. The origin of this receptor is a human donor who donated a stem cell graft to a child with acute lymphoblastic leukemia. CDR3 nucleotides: TGTGCCAGCAGCTTAGATAAAACTACCGCAGGGGCGACCGGGGAGCTGTTTTTT. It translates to CASSLDKTTAGATGELFF.